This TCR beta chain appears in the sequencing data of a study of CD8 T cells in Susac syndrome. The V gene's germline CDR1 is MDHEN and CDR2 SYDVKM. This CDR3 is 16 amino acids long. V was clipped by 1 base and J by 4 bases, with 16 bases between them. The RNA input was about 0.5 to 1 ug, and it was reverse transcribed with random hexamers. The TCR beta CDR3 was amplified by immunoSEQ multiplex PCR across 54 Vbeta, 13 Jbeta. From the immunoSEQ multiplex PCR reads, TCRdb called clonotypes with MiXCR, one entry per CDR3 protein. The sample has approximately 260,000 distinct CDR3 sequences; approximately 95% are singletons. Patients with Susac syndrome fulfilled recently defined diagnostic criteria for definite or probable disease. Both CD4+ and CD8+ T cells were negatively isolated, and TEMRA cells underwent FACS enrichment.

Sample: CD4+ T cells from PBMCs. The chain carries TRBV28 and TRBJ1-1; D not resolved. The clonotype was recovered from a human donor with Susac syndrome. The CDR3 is CASSLLRTSFVTEAFF. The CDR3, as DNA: TGTGCCAGCAGTTTATTACGGACCTCTTTTGTCACTGAAGCTTTCTTT.